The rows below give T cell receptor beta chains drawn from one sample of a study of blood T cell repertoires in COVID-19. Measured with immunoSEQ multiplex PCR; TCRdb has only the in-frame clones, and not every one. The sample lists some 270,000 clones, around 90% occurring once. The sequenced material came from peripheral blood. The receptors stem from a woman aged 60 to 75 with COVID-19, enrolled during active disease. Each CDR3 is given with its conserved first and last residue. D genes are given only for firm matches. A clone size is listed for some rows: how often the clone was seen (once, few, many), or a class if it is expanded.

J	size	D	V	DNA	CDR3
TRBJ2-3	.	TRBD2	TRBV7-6	TGTGCCAGCAGCTTAGTTATTAGCGGGGGACCGGGTACGCAGTATTTT	CASSLVISGGPGTQYF
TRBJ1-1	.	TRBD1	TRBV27	TGTGCCAGCAGTAGAAGACAGGGTGAGAACACTGAAGCTTTCTTT	CASSRRQGENTEAFF
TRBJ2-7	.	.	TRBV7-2	TGTGCCAGCAGTCCCCTGGGGGCTTCCTACGAGCAGTACTTC	CASSPLGASYEQYF
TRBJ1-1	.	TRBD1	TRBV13	TGTGCCAGCAGCCCTGACGATACAGGGGTCAATTCTGAAGCTTTCTTT	CASSPDDTGVNSEAFF
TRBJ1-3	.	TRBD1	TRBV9	TGTGCCAGCAGCCCCCCAGGGGGACGAAACACCATATATTTT	CASSPPGGRNTIYF
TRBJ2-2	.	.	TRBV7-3	TGTGCCAGCAGCTTAAGAGAACCAGGGGCCGGGGAGCTGTTTTTT	CASSLREPGAGELFF
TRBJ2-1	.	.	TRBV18	TGTGCCAGCTCACCCGGGGTAAATGAGCAGTTCTTC	CASSPGVNEQFF
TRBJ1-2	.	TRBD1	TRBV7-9	TGTGCCAGCAGCTTACTGGCTGGACAGGGGGGCTACACCTTC	CASSLLAGQGGYTF
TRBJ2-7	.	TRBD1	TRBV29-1	TGCAGCGTTGAAGTCTGGGACAGGACTCCATCCGAGCAGTACTTC	CSVEVWDRTPSEQYF
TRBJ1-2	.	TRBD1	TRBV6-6	TGTGCCAGCAACCTAAACGGACAGGATTATGGCTACACCTTC	CASNLNGQDYGYTF
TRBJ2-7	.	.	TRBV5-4	TGTGCCAGCAGCTTCTACGGACCCGGGGGTGAGCAGTACTTC	CASSFYGPGGEQYF
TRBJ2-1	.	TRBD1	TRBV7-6	TGTGCCAGCAGCTCCGGGACAGGGGGCTACAATGAGCAGTTCTTC	CASSSGTGGYNEQFF
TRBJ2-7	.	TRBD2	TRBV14	TGTGCCAGCTCGCGGCGGGGGTTCTCCTACGAGCAGTACTTC	CASSRRGFSYEQYF
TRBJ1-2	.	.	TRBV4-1	TGCGCCAGCAGCCAAGAGGACAGAACTACTAACTATGGCTACACCTTC	CASSQEDRTTNYGYTF
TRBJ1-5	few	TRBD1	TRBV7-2	TGTGCCAGCAGCTTATTAGGGGGCCATCAGCCCCAGCATTTT	CASSLLGGHQPQHF
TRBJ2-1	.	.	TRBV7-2	TGTGCCAGCAGCTTAGCGCCCGGGTACAATGAGCAGTTCTTC	CASSLAPGYNEQFF
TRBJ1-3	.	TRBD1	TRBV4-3	TGCGCCAGCAGCCAAGCTACCATCGGACAGGGGGTCTCTGGAAACACCATATATTTT	CASSQATIGQGVSGNTIYF
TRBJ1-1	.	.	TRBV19	TGTGCCAGTAGCCTACAGGGCTTGAACACTGAAGCTTTCTTT	CASSLQGLNTEAFF
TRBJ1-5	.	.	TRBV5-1	TGCGCCAGCAGCCCACGTCCTGGACACGAAGGCAATCAGCCCCAGCATTTT	CASSPRPGHEGNQPQHF
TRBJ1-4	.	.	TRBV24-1	TGTGCCACCAGTGCCCACCCCACCAATGATGCAGAAGATGAAAAACTGTTTTTT	CATSAHPTNDAEDEKLFF
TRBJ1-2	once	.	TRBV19	TGTGCCAGTAGTACCCGCACGCGTGGCTATGGCTACACCTTC	CASSTRTRGYGYTF
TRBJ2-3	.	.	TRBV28	TGTGCCAGCAGTTCCCTATTAGCGGTCACAGATACGCAGTATTTT	CASSSLLAVTDTQYF
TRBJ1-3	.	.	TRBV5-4	TGTGCCAGCAGCTCACCCGAGCAAGGAAACACCATATATTTT	CASSSPEQGNTIYF
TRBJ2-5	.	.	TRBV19	TGTGCCAGTAGTCCAAGCAGACAACGGGGGGAGACCCAGTACTTC	CASSPSRQRGETQYF
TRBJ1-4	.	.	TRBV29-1	TGCAGCGTTAGCGCAACTAATGAAAAACTGTTTTTT	CSVSATNEKLFF
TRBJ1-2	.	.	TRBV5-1	TGCGCCAGCAGCAGAGACAATAATAACTATGGCTACACCTTC	CASSRDNNNYGYTF
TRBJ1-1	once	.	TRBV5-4	TGTGCCAGCAGCACCGGACCGGGTCGAAAGGGGGAAGCTTTCTTT	CASSTGPGRKGEAFF
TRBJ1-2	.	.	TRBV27	TGTGCCAGCGGAAGGAGGTCCGGCTACACCTTC	CASGRRSGYTF
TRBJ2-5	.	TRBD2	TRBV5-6	TGTGCCAGCGGATCGAGCGGGGGAGCAGAGACCCAGTACTTC	CASGSSGGAETQYF
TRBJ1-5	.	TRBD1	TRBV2	TGTGCCAGCAGGGAGACAGGGGATAGCAATCAGCCCCAGCATTTT	CASRETGDSNQPQHF
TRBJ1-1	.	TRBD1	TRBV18	TGTGCCAGCTCACCGGGGACAGGGAGCATGAACACTGAAGCTTTCTTT	CASSPGTGSMNTEAFF
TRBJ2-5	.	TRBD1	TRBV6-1	TGTGCCAGCAGTGAAGGGACAGGGGTGGAGACCCAGTACTTC	CASSEGTGVETQYF